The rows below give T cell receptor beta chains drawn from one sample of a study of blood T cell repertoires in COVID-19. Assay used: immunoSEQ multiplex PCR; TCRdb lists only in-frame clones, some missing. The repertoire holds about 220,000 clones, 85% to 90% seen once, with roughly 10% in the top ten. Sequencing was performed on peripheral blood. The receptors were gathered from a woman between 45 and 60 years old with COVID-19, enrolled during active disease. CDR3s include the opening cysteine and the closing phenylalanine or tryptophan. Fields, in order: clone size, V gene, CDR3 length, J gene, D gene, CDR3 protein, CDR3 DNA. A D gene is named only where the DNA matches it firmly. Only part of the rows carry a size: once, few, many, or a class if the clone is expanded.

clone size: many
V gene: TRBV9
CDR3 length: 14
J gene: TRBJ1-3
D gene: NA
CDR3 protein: CASSVGLSGNTIYF
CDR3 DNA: TGTGCCAGCAGCGTAGGACTCTCTGGAAACACCATATATTTT

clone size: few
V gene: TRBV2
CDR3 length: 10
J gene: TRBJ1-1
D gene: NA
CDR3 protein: CARSLGVAFF
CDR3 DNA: TGTGCCAGGTCCTTGGGAGTAGCTTTCTTT

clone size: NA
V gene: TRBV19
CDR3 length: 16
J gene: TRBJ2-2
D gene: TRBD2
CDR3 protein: CASTQPGTSGTGELFF
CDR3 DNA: TGTGCCAGTACCCAACCCGGGACTAGCGGCACCGGGGAGCTGTTTTTT

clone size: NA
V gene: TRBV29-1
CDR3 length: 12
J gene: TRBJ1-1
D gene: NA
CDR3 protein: CSVFGGGTEAFF
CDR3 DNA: TGCAGCGTTTTCGGGGGGGGGACTGAAGCTTTCTTT

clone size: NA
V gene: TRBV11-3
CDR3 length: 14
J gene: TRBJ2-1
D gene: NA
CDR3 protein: CASSLDTGYNEQFF
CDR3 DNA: TGTGCCAGCAGCTTAGATACGGGGTACAATGAGCAGTTCTTC

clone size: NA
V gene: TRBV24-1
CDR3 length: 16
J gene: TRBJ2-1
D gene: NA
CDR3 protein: CATSPSGSPSYNEQFF
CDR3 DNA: TGTGCCACCAGCCCCTCGGGTTCCCCGTCCTACAATGAGCAGTTCTTC

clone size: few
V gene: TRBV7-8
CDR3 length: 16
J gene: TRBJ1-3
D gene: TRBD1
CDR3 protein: CASSLARDRDGNTIYF
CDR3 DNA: TGTGCCAGCAGCTTAGCGAGGGACAGAGACGGAAACACCATATATTTT

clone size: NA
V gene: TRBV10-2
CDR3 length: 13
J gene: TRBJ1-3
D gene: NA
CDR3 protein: CASIPSYSDTIYF
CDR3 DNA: TGCGCCAGCATACCGTCCTACTCGGACACCATATATTTT

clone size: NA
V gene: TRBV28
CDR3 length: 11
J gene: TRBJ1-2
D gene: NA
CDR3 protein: CASRAPGGYTF
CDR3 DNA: TGTGCCAGCAGGGCCCCCGGGGGCTACACCTTC

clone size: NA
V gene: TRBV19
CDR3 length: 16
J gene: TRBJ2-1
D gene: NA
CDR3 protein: CASSKRGGLEWDEQFF
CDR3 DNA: TGTGCCAGTAGTAAGCGTGGCGGCCTTGAATGGGATGAGCAGTTCTTC

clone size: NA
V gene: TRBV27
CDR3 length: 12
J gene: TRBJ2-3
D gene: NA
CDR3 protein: CASSRGDTTQYF
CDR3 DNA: TGTGCCAGCAGCAGGGGGGATACGACGCAGTATTTT

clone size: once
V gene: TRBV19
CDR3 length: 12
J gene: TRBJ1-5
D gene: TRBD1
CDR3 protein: CASSVTGAAQHF
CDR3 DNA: TGTGCCAGTAGTGTTACAGGGGCGGCCCAGCATTTT

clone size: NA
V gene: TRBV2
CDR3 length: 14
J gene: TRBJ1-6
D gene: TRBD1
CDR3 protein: CASSEGGGGSPLHF
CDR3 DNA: TGTGCCAGCAGTGAAGGAGGGGGCGGTTCACCCCTCCACTTT

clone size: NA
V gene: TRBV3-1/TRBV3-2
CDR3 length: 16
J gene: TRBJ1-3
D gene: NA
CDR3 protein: CASSQGLGLGGNTIYF
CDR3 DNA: TGTGCCAGCAGCCAAGGTTTGGGTCTAGGAGGAAACACCATATATTTT

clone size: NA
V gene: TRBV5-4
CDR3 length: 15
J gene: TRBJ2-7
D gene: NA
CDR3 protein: CASSLGTGPFYEQYF
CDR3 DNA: TGTGCCAGCAGCTTGGGAACAGGTCCGTTCTACGAGCAGTACTTC

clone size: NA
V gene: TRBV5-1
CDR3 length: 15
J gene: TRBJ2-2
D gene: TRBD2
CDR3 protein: CASSPREGNTGELFF
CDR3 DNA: TGCGCCAGCAGCCCCCGGGAGGGGAACACCGGGGAGCTGTTTTTT

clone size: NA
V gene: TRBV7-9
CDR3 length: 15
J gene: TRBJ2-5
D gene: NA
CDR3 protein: CASNRAKEYQETQYF
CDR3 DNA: TGTGCCAGCAACCGTGCGAAGGAGTACCAAGAGACCCAGTACTTC

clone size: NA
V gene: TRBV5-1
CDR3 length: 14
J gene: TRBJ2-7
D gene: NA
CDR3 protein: CASSLGTSLYEQYF
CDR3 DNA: TGCGCCAGCAGCTTAGGGACATCTCTCTACGAGCAGTACTTC

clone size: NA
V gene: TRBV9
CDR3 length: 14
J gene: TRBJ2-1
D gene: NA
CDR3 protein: CASSVETGNNEQFF
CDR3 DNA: TGTGCCAGCAGCGTAGAGACAGGCAACAATGAGCAGTTCTTC

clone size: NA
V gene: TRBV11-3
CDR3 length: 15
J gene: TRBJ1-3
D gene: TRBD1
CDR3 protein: CASSLTGGSGNTIYF
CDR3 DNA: TGTGCCAGCAGCTTAACAGGGGGCTCTGGAAACACCATATATTTT

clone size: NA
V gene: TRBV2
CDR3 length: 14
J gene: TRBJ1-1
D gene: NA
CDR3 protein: CASSGGRGNTEAFF
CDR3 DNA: TGTGCCAGCAGTGGGGGCAGGGGGAACACTGAAGCTTTCTTT

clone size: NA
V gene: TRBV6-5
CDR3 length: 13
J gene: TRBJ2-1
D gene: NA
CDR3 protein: CASSNGLDNEQFF
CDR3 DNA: TGTGCCAGCAGCAACGGACTCGACAATGAGCAGTTCTTC

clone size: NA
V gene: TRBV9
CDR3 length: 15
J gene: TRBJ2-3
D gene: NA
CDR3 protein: CASSVAWTGADTQYF
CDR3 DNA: TGTGCCAGCAGCGTAGCTTGGACGGGGGCAGATACGCAGTATTTT

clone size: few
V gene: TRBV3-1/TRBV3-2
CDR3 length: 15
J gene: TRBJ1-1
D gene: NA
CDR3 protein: CASSLARGLGTEAFF
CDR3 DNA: TGTGCCAGCAGCCTTGCTCGGGGTCTGGGCACTGAAGCTTTCTTT

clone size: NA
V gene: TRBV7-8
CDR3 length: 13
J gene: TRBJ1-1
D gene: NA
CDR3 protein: CASSLGRRTEAFF
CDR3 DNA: TGTGCCAGCAGCTTGGGCAGAAGGACTGAAGCTTTCTTT

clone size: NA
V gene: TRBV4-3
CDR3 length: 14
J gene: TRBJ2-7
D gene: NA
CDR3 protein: CASSQFRGHYEQYF
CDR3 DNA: TGCGCCAGCAGCCAATTCAGGGGCCACTACGAGCAGTACTTC

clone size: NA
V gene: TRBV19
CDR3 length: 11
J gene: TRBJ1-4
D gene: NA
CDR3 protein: CATRERVKLFF
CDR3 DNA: TGTGCCACCAGGGAAAGGGTAAAACTGTTTTTT

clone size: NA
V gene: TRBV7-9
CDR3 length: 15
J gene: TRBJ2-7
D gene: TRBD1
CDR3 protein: CASSPGTGLSYEQYF
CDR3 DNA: TGTGCCAGCAGCCCCGGGACAGGCCTCTCCTACGAGCAGTACTTC

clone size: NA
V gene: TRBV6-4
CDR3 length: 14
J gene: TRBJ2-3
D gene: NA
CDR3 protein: CASSRDRSTDTQYF
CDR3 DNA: TGTGCCAGCAGTCGTGACAGAAGCACAGATACGCAGTATTTT

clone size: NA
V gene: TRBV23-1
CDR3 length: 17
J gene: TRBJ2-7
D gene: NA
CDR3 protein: CASSQLPGHSFNYEQYF
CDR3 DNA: TGCGCCAGCAGTCAACTGCCGGGACACTCCTTTAACTACGAGCAGTACTTC

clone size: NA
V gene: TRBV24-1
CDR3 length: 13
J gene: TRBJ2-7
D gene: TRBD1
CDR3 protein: CATSDRGRDEQYF
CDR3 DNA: TGTGCCACCAGTGACAGGGGGCGAGACGAGCAGTACTTC

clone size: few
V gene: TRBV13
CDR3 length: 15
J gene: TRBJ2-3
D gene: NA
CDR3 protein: CASSLGAGVQDTQYF
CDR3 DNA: TGTGCCAGCAGCTTAGGGGCAGGGGTGCAAGATACGCAGTATTTT

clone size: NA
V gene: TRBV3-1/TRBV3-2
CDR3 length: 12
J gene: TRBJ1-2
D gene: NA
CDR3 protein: CASSLGANGYTF
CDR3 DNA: TGTGCCAGCAGCCTTGGGGCTAATGGCTACACCTTC

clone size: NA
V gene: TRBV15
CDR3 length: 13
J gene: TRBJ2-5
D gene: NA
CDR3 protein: CATSSGFLETQYF
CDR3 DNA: TGTGCCACCAGTTCAGGGTTTCTGGAGACCCAGTACTTC

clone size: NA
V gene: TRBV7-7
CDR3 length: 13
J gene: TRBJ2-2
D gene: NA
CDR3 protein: CACRQANTGELFF
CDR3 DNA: TGTGCCTGCCGACAGGCGAACACCGGGGAGCTGTTTTTT

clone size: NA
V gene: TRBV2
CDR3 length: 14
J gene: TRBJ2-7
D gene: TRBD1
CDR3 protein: CASSESDRGHEQYF
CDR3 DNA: TGTGCCAGCAGTGAAAGTGACAGGGGCCACGAGCAGTACTTC

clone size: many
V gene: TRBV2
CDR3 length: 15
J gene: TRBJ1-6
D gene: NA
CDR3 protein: CASSEVAAENSPLHF
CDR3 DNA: TGTGCCAGCAGTGAGGTGGCGGCGGAGAATTCACCCCTCCACTTT

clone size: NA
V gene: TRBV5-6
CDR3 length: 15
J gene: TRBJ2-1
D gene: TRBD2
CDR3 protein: CASSLGGGAYNEQFF
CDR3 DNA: TGTGCCAGCAGCTTGGGCGGGGGGGCGTACAATGAGCAGTTCTTC

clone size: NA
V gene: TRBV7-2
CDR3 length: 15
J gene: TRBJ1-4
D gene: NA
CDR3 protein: CASSLAGDGNEKLFF
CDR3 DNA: TGTGCCAGCAGCTTAGCGGGAGACGGTAATGAAAAACTGTTTTTT

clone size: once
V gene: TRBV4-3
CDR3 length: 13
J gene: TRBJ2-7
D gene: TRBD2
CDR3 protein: CASSLGLHYEQYF
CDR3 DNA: TGCGCCAGCAGCCTGGGACTACATTACGAGCAGTACTTC

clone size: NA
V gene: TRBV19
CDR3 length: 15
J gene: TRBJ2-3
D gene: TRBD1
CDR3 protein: CASGLGTVATDTQYF
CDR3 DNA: TGTGCCAGCGGCCTAGGGACAGTCGCCACAGATACGCAGTATTTT

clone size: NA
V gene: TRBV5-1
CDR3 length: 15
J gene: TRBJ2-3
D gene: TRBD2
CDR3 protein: CASSSLAGGTDTQYF
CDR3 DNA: TGCGCCAGCAGCTCGCTAGCGGGGGGCACAGATACGCAGTATTTT

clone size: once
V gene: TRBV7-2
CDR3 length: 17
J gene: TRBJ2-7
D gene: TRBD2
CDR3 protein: CASSLGTSGGLSYEQYF
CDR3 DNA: TGTGCCAGCAGCCTCGGGACTAGCGGGGGCCTCTCCTACGAGCAGTACTTC

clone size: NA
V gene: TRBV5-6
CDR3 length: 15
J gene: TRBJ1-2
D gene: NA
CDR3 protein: CASSLGVTANYGYTF
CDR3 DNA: TGTGCCAGCAGCTTGGGGGTAACAGCTAACTATGGCTACACCTTC

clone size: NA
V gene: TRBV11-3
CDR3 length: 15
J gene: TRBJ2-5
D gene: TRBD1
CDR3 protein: CASSPLGQGGETQYF
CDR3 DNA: TGTGCCAGCAGCCCCCTCGGACAGGGTGGGGAGACCCAGTACTTC

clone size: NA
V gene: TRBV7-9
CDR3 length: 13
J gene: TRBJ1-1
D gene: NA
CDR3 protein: CASSLDSGTEAFF
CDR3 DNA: TGTGCCAGCAGCTTAGATTCGGGCACTGAAGCTTTCTTT

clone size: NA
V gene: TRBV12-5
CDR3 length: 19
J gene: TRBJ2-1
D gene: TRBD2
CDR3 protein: CASGLYPTRLAGLFNEQFF
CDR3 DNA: TGTGCTAGTGGTTTGTACCCCACGCGACTAGCGGGGCTCTTTAATGAGCAGTTCTTC

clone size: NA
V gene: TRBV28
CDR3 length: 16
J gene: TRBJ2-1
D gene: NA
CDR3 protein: CASSHRTTRLMNEQFF
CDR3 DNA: TGTGCCAGCAGTCACCGGACCACTAGGCTGATGAATGAGCAGTTCTTC

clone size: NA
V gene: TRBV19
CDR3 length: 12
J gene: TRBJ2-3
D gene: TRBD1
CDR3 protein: CASSSGQGTQYF
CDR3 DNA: TGTGCCAGTAGTTCGGGACAGGGGACGCAGTATTTT

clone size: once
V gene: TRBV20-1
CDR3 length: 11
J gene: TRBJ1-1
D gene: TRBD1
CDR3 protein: CSAKGTGEAFF
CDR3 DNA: TGCAGTGCTAAGGGGACAGGTGAAGCTTTCTTT

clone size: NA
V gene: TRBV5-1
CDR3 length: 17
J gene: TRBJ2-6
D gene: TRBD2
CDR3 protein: CASSPERGARGANVLTF
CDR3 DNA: TGCGCCAGCAGCCCGGAGCGGGGGGCGAGAGGGGCCAACGTCCTGACTTTC